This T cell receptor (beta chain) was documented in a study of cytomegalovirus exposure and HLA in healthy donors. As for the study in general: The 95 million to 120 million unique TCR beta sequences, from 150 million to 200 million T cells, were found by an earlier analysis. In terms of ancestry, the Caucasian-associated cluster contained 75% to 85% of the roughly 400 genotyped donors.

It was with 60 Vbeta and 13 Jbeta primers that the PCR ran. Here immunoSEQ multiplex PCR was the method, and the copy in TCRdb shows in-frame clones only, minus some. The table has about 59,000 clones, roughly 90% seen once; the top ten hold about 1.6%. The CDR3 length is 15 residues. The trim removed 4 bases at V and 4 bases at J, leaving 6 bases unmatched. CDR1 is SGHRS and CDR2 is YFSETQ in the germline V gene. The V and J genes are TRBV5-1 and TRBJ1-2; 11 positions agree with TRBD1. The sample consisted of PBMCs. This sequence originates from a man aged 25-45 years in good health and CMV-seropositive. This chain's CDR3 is CASSGGTGGSYGYTF. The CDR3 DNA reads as TGCGCCAGCAGCGGCGGGACAGGGGGGTCCTATGGCTACACCTTC.